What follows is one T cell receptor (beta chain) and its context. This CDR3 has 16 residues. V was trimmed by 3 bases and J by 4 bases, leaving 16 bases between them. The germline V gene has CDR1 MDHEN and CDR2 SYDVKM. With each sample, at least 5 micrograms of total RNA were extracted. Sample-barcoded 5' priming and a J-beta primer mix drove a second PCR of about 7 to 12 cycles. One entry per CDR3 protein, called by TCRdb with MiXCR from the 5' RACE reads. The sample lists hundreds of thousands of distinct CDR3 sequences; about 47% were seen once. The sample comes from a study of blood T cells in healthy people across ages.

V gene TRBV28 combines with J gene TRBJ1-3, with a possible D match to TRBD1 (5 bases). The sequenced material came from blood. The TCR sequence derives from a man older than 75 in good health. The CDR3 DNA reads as TGTGCCAGCAGTTTCGGTGGATCGGGGACGGGAAACACCATATATTTT. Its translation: CASSFGGSGTGNTIYF.